This T cell receptor (beta chain) was sequenced in a study of T-cell reconstitution after alpha-beta-depleted transplantation in children. The CDR3 has 14 residues. CDR1 LGHNA and CDR2 YNFKEQ come from the germline V gene. Trimming took 2 bases from V and 1 from J, leaving 9 bases between them. A TCRbeta library incorporating unique molecular identifiers was prepared. TCRdb passed the PCR reads through MiXCR, listing each CDR3 protein once. There are about 900,000 distinct CDR3 sequences in the sample; roughly 29% occur only once, and about 28% lies in the top ten. Here the sequenced sample was PBMCs, mostly from graft donor cells, taken 360 days after TCRalphabeta/CD19-depleted stem cell transplant. The rearrangement joins TRBV4-2 to TRBJ2-7; possibly TRBD1 for D (6 bases). This TCR came from a boy younger than two who had a stem cell transplant for SCID, so the T cells may come from the graft donor. CDR3 in amino acids: CASSQKDRSYEQYF. The CDR3 DNA reads as TGTGCCAGCAGCCAAAAGGACAGATCCTACGAGCAGTACTTC.